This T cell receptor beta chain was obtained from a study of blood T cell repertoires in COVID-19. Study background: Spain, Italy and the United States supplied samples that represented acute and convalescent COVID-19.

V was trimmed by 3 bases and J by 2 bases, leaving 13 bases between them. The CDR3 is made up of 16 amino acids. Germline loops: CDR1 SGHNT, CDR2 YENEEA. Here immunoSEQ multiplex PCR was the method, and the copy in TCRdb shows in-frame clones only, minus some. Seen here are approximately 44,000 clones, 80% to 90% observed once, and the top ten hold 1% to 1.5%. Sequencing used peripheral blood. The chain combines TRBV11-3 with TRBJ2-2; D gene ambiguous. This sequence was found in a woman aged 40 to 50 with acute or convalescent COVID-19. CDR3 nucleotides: TGTGCCAGCAGCTTCGAGGCAGAGCAAAACACCGGGGAGCTGTTTTTT. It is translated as CASSFEAEQNTGELFF.